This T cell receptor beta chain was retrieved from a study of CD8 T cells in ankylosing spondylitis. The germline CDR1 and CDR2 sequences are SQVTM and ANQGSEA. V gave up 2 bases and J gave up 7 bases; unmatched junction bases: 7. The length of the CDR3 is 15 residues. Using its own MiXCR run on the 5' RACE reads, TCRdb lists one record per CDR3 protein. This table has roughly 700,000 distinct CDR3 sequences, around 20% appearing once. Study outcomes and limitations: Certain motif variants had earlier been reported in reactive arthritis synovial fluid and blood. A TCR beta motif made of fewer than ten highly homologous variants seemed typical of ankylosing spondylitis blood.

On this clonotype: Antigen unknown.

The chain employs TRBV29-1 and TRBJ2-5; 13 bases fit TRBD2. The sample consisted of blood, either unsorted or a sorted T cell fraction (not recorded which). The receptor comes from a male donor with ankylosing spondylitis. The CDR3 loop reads CSVETSGREDGTQYF. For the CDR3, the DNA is TGCAGCGTTGAAACTAGCGGGAGGGAGGACGGGACCCAGTACTTC.